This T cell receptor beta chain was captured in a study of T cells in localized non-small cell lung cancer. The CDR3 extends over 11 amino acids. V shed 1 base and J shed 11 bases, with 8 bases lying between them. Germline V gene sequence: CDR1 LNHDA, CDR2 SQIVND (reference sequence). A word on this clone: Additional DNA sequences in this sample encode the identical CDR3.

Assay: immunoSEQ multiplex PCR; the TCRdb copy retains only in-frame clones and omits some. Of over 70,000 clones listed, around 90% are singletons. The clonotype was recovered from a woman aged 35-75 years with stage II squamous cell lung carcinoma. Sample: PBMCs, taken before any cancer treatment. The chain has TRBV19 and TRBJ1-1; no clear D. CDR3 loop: CASSIGVEAFF. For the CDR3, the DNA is TGTGCCAGTAGTATAGGGGTGGAGGCTTTCTTT.